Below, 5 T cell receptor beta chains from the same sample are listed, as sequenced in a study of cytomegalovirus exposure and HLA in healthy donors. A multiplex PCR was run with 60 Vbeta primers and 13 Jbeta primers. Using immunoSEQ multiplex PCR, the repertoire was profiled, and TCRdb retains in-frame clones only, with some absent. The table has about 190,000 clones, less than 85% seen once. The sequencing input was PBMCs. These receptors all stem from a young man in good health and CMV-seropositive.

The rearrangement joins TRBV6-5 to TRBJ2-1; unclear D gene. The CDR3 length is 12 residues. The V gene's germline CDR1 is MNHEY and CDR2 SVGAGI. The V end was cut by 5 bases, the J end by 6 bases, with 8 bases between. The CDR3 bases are TGTGCCAGCAGTCGCACCAGCAATGAGCAGTTCTTC. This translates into CASSRTSNEQFF.

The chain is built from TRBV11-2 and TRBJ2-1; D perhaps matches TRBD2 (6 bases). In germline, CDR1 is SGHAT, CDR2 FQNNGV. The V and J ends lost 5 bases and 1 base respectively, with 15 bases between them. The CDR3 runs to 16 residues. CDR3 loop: CASSILSGRSYNEQFF. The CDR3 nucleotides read TGTGCCAGCAGCATCCTTAGCGGTCGATCCTACAATGAGCAGTTCTTC.

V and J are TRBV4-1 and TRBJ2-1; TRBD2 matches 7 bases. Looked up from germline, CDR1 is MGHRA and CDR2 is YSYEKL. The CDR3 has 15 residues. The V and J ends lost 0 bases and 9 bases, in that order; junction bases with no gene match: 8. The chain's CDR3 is CASSQDGTKGSEQFF. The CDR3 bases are TGCGCCAGCAGCCAAGATGGGACTAAAGGCAGTGAGCAGTTCTTC.

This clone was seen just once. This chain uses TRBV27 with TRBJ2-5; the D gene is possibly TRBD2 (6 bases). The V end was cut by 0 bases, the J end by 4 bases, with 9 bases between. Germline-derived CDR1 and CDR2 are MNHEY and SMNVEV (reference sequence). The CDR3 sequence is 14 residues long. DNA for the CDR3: TGTGCCAGCAGTTTATCTGTGGGAGGAGAGACCCAGTACTTC. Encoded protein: CASSLSVGGETQYF.

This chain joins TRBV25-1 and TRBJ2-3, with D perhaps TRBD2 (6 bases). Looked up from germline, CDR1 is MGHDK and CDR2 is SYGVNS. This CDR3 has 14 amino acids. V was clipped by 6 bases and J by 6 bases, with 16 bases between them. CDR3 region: CASSERVSADTQYF. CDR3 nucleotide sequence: TGTGCCAGCAGCGAGCGGGTGAGCGCGGATACGCAGTATTTT.